This T cell receptor beta chain was sequenced during a study of sequential checkpoint blockade in melanoma. On the study more broadly: Arm A got nivolumab then ipilimumab; arm B the reverse, 1:1. After both sequences, patients received maintenance nivolumab.

Between the trimmed V and J ends, which lost 1 base and 0 bases, there was a span of 9 bases. CDR3 length: 15 amino acids. Germline CDR1 is MNHEY and CDR2 is SMNVEV (reference sequence). The treatment was: randomized to nivolumab then ipilimumab (arm A) or the reverse (arm B). PBMC sorting kept live CD3+CD8+ cells without CD19 or CD56. Assay: immunoSEQ multiplex PCR; the TCRdb copy retains only in-frame clones and omits some. The sample lists some 22,000 clones, 80% to 90% occurring once. The rearrangement joins TRBV27 to TRBJ1-1; D remains unclear. Specimen: CD8+ T cells sorted from blood (inferred from file names), collected from a patient given nivolumab and ipilimumab in sequence. The TCR sequence derives from a human donor with melanoma. CDR3 DNA: TGTGCCAGCAGTTTATGGCCTGGAGTGAACACTGAAGCTTTCTTT. Translated: CASSLWPGVNTEAFF.